The rows below give T cell receptor beta chains drawn from one sample of a study of blood T cell repertoires in COVID-19. Libraries were prepared by immunoSEQ multiplex PCR; TCRdb keeps only in-frame clonotypes and omits some of them. The sample has about 90,000 clones, more than 80% seen once. Sequences were obtained from peripheral blood. These receptors were taken from a man aged 45-60 years with COVID-19, enrolled during active disease. The CDR3 runs from the conserved cysteine through the conserved F or W. D genes are given only for firm matches. Clone size, where shown, is once, few, many, or a class for clones that have expanded.

TRBV4-2	15	-	-	TRBJ1-2	TGTGCCAGCAGCCAAGATTACAGGGCTCACTATGGCTACACCTTC	CASSQDYRAHYGYTF
TRBV7-3	13	-	-	TRBJ2-1	TGTGCCAGCAGCCCGGAGAGGGAGCATGAGCAGTTCTTC	CASSPEREHEQFF
TRBV18	15	once	-	TRBJ1-2	TGTGCCAGCTCACCACCTCTCATAGCTAACTATGGCTACACCTTC	CASSPPLIANYGYTF
TRBV11-1	16	-	TRBD2	TRBJ2-3	TGTGCCAGCAGCCCGCGACTAGCGGGGCTCACAGATACGCAGTATTTT	CASSPRLAGLTDTQYF
TRBV9	14	-	TRBD1	TRBJ1-5	TGTGCCAGCAGCGCGGGGACAGGAGGTCAGCCCCAGCATTTT	CASSAGTGGQPQHF
TRBV10-2	13	-	-	TRBJ2-7	TGCGCCAGCTACTCCGGGAGAAACTACGAGCAGTACTTC	CASYSGRNYEQYF
TRBV12-3/TRBV12-4	13	many	-	TRBJ1-2	TGTGCCAGCAGTTTGACGCGGGCCTATGGCTACACCTTC	CASSLTRAYGYTF
TRBV11-3	13	-	-	TRBJ1-1	TGTGCCAGCAGCTTAGGAGGGGGGGCTGAAGCTTTCTTT	CASSLGGGAEAFF
TRBV24-1	16	once	TRBD2	TRBJ2-5	TGTGCCACCAGTGGTGGGGGACTAGCCGGGGAAGAGACCCAGTACTTC	CATSGGGLAGEETQYF
TRBV7-6	12	once	-	TRBJ2-7	TGTGCCAGCAGCTCCGGGGATGGGGAGCAGTACTTC	CASSSGDGEQYF
TRBV14	18	-	-	TRBJ1-1	TGTGCCAGCAGTCGAATACCCTATGGGGAGTCCCTGAACACTGAAGCTTTCTTT	CASSRIPYGESLNTEAFF
TRBV6-5	15	-	TRBD1	TRBJ1-5	TGTGCCAGCAATCGACAGGGGGTAGCATATCAGCCCCAGCATTTT	CASNRQGVAYQPQHF
TRBV2	17	-	-	TRBJ1-1	TGTGCCAGCAGTGAAGGGCAGGGCAGAACCATGAACACTGAAGCTTTCTTT	CASSEGQGRTMNTEAFF
TRBV6-5	15	few	TRBD1	TRBJ2-1	TGTGCCAGCAGTCAGGGGGAGAGCTCCTACAATGAGCAGTTCTTC	CASSQGESSYNEQFF
TRBV7-9	16	-	-	TRBJ1-1	TGTGCCAGCAGCTTATTTATGGAAGTGAGAGGCCCTGAAGCTTTCTTT	CASSLFMEVRGPEAFF
TRBV2	12	-	-	TRBJ1-1	TGTGCCAGCAGTGATTGGGCAGATGAAGCTTTCTTT	CASSDWADEAFF
TRBV19	14	once	TRBD2	TRBJ2-1	TGTGCCACAAAACTAGCGGGGGCCTACAATGAGCAGTTCTTC	CATKLAGAYNEQFF
TRBV27	17	few	-	TRBJ2-7	TGTGCCAGCAGTTTGCGGGGTGAGCGGGTGACAACCTACGAGCAGTACTTC	CASSLRGERVTTYEQYF
TRBV27	15	-	TRBD1	TRBJ1-1	TGTGCCAGCAGTAGATCACAGGGGATGAACACTGAAGCTTTCTTT	CASSRSQGMNTEAFF
TRBV3-1/TRBV3-2	15	-	TRBD2	TRBJ2-3	TGTGCCAGCAGCCCAGCGGGATACAGCACAGATACGCAGTATTTT	CASSPAGYSTDTQYF
TRBV5-4	15	-	-	TRBJ2-7	TGTGCCAGCAGCTTGGATTCTGCGAACTCCTACGAGCAGTACTTC	CASSLDSANSYEQYF
TRBV5-1	16	-	-	TRBJ1-3	TGCGCCAGCAGCTTGGAGGGGTATCCCTCTGGAAACACCATATATTTT	CASSLEGYPSGNTIYF
TRBV28	14	-	TRBD2	TRBJ2-7	TGTGCCAGCAGTGAGAGGCGGGGGGCGGACGAGCAGTACTTC	CASSERRGADEQYF
TRBV19	16	-	TRBD2	TRBJ2-5	TGTGCCAGTAGTATAGGTAGCGGGGGCTGGGGAGAGACCCAGTACTTC	CASSIGSGGWGETQYF
TRBV5-4	17	-	TRBD1	TRBJ2-3	TGTGCCAGCAGCTTGGAGCCAGGGGGTGGGTATACAGATACGCAGTATTTT	CASSLEPGGGYTDTQYF
TRBV9	15	once	-	TRBJ1-6	TGTGCCAGCAGCGGACAGAGCTCCTATAATTCACCCCTCCACTTT	CASSGQSSYNSPLHF
TRBV10-3	13	-	-	TRBJ1-1	TGTGCCATCAGAGACAGGAGGAACACTGAAGCTTTCTTT	CAIRDRRNTEAFF
TRBV4-2	15	-	-	TRBJ2-1	TGTGCCAGCAGCCTGGGCACGTCGTCCTACAATGAGCAGTTCTTC	CASSLGTSSYNEQFF
TRBV6-2/TRBV6-3	15	once	TRBD1	TRBJ1-4	TGTGCCAGCAGTTTACCGGGACAGGGCCATGAAAAACTGTTTTTT	CASSLPGQGHEKLFF
TRBV19	15	few	TRBD2	TRBJ2-3	TGTGCCAGTAGTATCGAGGGGAGGGGCACAGATACGCAGTATTTT	CASSIEGRGTDTQYF
TRBV9	15	-	-	TRBJ2-5	TGTGCCAGCAGCGTAGGGTGGGGCGGCCAAGAGACCCAGTACTTC	CASSVGWGGQETQYF
TRBV6-5	16	-	TRBD1	TRBJ2-1	TGTGCCAGCAGTTACTTTGGACAGGGGTGGTACAATGAGCAGTTCTTC	CASSYFGQGWYNEQFF
TRBV5-1	14	-	-	TRBJ1-1	TGCGCCAGCAGCTTGGGAGACTTAACATTTGAAGCTTTCTTT	CASSLGDLTFEAFF
TRBV21-1	14	-	-	TRBJ2-1	TGTGCCAGCTCCCCCAAAGCCATTTACAATGAGCAGTTCTTC	CASSPKAIYNEQFF
TRBV6-5	14	once	-	TRBJ1-1	TGTGCCAGCAGCCCACAGGAGCCGAACACTGAAGCTTTCTTT	CASSPQEPNTEAFF
TRBV4-1	15	-	-	TRBJ2-3	TGCGCCAGCAGCCAAGCGGGGACTAGCACAGATACGCAGTATTTT	CASSQAGTSTDTQYF
TRBV28	13	-	-	TRBJ2-5	TGTGCCAGCAGTCCGGACAGCCAAGAGACCCAGTACTTC	CASSPDSQETQYF
TRBV7-2	19	-	TRBD1	TRBJ2-1	TGTGCCAGCAGCTTAGTGGGGACAGGGGGAAGGGGTTCCTACAATGAGCAGTTCTTC	CASSLVGTGGRGSYNEQFF
TRBV27	15	-	TRBD2	TRBJ2-3	TGTGCCAGTTCTTTAGCGGGGGGACGCACAGATACGCAGTATTTT	CASSLAGGRTDTQYF
TRBV14	13	-	-	TRBJ1-3	TGTGCCAGCAGCGGAGGGTTTGGAAACACCATATATTTT	CASSGGFGNTIYF
TRBV10-3	15	-	TRBD2	TRBJ2-7	TGTGCCATCAGTGGAGAGCTAGCGGGGGGGGTCGAGCAGTACTTC	CAISGELAGGVEQYF
TRBV5-4	17	-	TRBD2	TRBJ2-1	TGTGCCAGCAGCCTGGGTAGTAGCGGGGGATATTACAATGAGCAGTTCTTC	CASSLGSSGGYYNEQFF